These T cell receptor beta chains were read from a single sample in a study of metastatic and nonmetastatic thyroid tumors. TCRdb re-clonotyped the PCR reads via MiXCR. The data contain approximately 40,000 clones, around 28% of them singletons. The sample taken for sequencing was blood. Source of these receptors: a male donor with papillary thyroid cancer or a benign thyroid nodule (not recorded which). Some clones in this sample may be carry-over from other donors' samples. Both conserved end residues are part of each CDR3. A D gene is named only where the DNA matches it firmly. A clone size is listed for some rows: how often the clone was seen (once, few, many), or a class if it is expanded.

V gene,D gene,J gene,clone size,CDR3 DNA,CDR3 protein
TRBV9,.,TRBJ2-5,.,TGTGCCAGCAGTCCCCCCGATCCGGTGGTGCAGACCCAGTACTTC,CASSPPDPVVQTQYF
TRBV6-1,.,TRBJ1-3,few,TGTGCCAGCAGTCTAGGGGGTACGGTAAACACCATATATTTT,CASSLGGTVNTIYF
TRBV6-1,TRBD1,TRBJ2-2,.,TGTGCCAGCCCTGAGACAGGGGAGCACGGGGAGCTGTTTTTT,CASPETGEHGELFF
TRBV24-1,TRBD1,TRBJ2-5,.,TGTGCCACCAGTGCCTTTCGACAGGGGGTGTGGGAGACCCAGTACTTC,CATSAFRQGVWETQYF
TRBV18,TRBD1,TRBJ1-2,once,TGTGCCAGCTCTGCACGGGACAGGGACTATGGCTACACCTTC,CASSARDRDYGYTF
TRBV20-1,.,TRBJ1-5,many,TGCAGTGCTAGAGATACTGAGCAGCCCCAGCATTTT,CSARDTEQPQHF
TRBV14,.,TRBJ1-6,many,TGTGCCAGCAGCCTACGTACCCCGGTTAACAATTCACCCCTCCACTTT,CASSLRTPVNNSPLHF
TRBV3-1,.,TRBJ2-1,many,TGTGCCAGCAGCCAAGACAGGTTTAATGAGCAGTTCTTC,CASSQDRFNEQFF
TRBV6-1,TRBD1,TRBJ2-4,.,TGTGACAGCAGTCGCGATCTTTACCGCGACAGGGGTTTCGGAAAAATTCAGTACTTC,CDSSRDLYRDRGFGKIQYF
TRBV15,TRBD2,TRBJ2-3,.,TGTGCCACTGGAGCGGGGGGGCCTTCAGAGACTCAGTATTTT,CATGAGGPSETQYF
TRBV3-1,.,TRBJ1-1,many,TGTGCCAGCAGCCAAAAGGGAGTCGGGAACACTGAAGCTTTCTTT,CASSQKGVGNTEAFF
TRBV28,.,TRBJ2-7,medium-sized,TGTGCCAGCAGTTTATTGGACAGTACCTACGAGCAGTACTTC,CASSLLDSTYEQYF
TRBV20-1,.,TRBJ2-3,.,TGCAGTGCTAGCAGAGGACGACTAGGCGGGGATACGCAGTATTTT,CSASRGRLGGDTQYF
TRBV6-1,.,TRBJ2-5,many,TGTGCCAGCGACTTAGGTGGGGGACAAGAGGCCCAGTACTTC,CASDLGGGQEAQYF
TRBV6-2/TRBV6-3,TRBD1,TRBJ2-2,.,TGTGCCAGCAGCAGACCGGGACAGGGACGGATCGGGGAGCTGTTTTTT,CASSRPGQGRIGELFF
TRBV6-1,.,TRBJ1-5,.,TGTGCCAGCAGTCGCGGGGTGGCACACCAGCATTTT,CASSRGVAHQHF
TRBV12-5,.,TRBJ1-3,many,TGTGCTAGTGGTTTCGGGGGGGCTGGAAACACCATATATTTT,CASGFGGAGNTIYF
TRBV7-9,.,TRBJ1-1,.,TGTGCCAGCAGCCTGCTCGGGATAAACACTGAAGCTTTCTTT,CASSLLGINTEAFF
TRBV27,.,TRBJ2-3,.,TGTGCCAGCAGTTTCTTACGGAGCTCTAGCACAGATACGCAGTATTTT,CASSFLRSSSTDTQYF
TRBV7-2,.,TRBJ2-5,.,TGTGCCATCCACTTGTCGAGCGGCCAAGAGACCCAGTACTTC,CAIHLSSGQETQYF
TRBV5-1,.,TRBJ1-1,many,TGCGCCAGCAGCCGCCTCGGGGTTAACACTGAAGCTTTCTTT,CASSRLGVNTEAFF
TRBV2,.,TRBJ2-3,many,TGTGCCAGCCGGCGGGACCGCACAGATACGCAGTATTTT,CASRRDRTDTQYF
TRBV10-2,.,TRBJ2-2,many,TGCGCCAGCAGGGGGGCCGGGGAGCTGTTTTTT,CASRGAGELFF
TRBV20-1,TRBD2,TRBJ2-1,.,TGCAGTGCTAAGAGCGGGAGAGGGGGCAATGAGCAGTTCTTC,CSAKSGRGGNEQFF
TRBV6-5,.,TRBJ2-7,medium-sized,TGTGCCAGCAGTTACTCGAGGTGGGGCCCCTACGAGCAGTACTTC,CASSYSRWGPYEQYF
TRBV5-1,.,TRBJ2-1,.,TGCGCCAGCAGGTGCTCGCGCGACCCTTTCAATGAGCACTTCTTC,CASRCSRDPFNEHFF
TRBV11-1,.,TRBJ2-7,once,TGTGCCAGCAGCTTATTACTCGGGGGCTACGAGCAGTACTTC,CASSLLLGGYEQYF
TRBV18,.,TRBJ1-4,.,TGTGCCAGCTCACCCTACACAGGTGAAAAACTGTTTTTT,CASSPYTGEKLFF
TRBV27,.,TRBJ2-5,many,TGTGCCAGCAGTTTATGGACGGACCAAGAGACCCAGTACTTC,CASSLWTDQETQYF
TRBV28,.,TRBJ2-3,.,TGTGCCAGCAGTTTATCGCTATACAACGCAGATGCGCAGTATTTT,CASSLSLYNADAQYF
TRBV28,TRBD1,TRBJ1-5,.,TGTGCCAGCAGTTCACCCCAGGGGGGGGAGAGTCAGCCCCAGCATTTT,CASSSPQGGESQPQHF
TRBV9,TRBD2,TRBJ2-5,many,TGTGCCAGCAGCGCGGGACTAGCGGGAGTCGGGACCCAGTACTTC,CASSAGLAGVGTQYF
TRBV7-6,TRBD1,TRBJ2-3,.,TGTGCCAGCGGGGGACAGGGGTACACAGATACGCAGTATTTT,CASGGQGYTDTQYF
TRBV5-1,.,TRBJ2-7,few,TGCGCCAGCAGCTTGTTCCCAATGGGACATGTAGTCGAGCAGTACTTC,CASSLFPMGHVVEQYF
TRBV2,TRBD1,TRBJ1-5,many,TGTGCCAGCAGTGGGACAGGGGTGGATCAGCCCCAGCATTTT,CASSGTGVDQPQHF
TRBV5-5,.,TRBJ1-2,many,TGTGCCAGCAGCTTGGGGGTGGTGGCTGGCTACACCTTC,CASSLGVVAGYTF
TRBV18,.,TRBJ2-5,.,TGTGCCAGCTCACCACCGCCTCCCCAAGAGACCCAGTACTTC,CASSPPPPQETQYF
TRBV4-1,.,TRBJ1-6,many,TGCGCCAGCAGCCAGGGTAATTCACCCCTCCACTTT,CASSQGNSPLHF
TRBV27,.,TRBJ1-2,.,TGTGCCAGCAGTTTCAACGGTGGCTATGGCTACACATTC,CASSFNGGYGYTF
TRBV6-2/TRBV6-3,.,TRBJ2-2,few,TGTGTCAGCGAGGACGATAACACCGGGGAGCTGTTTTTT,CVSEDDNTGELFF
TRBV5-1,.,TRBJ1-1,.,TGCGCCAGCCGATGCGGGGAGAACACTGAAGCTTTCTTT,CASRCGENTEAFF
TRBV11-2,TRBD1,TRBJ2-7,.,TGTGCCAGCAGCAAAAGTGTCGGACAGGGAACCTACGAGCAGTACTTC,CASSKSVGQGTYEQYF
TRBV11-2,TRBD2,TRBJ2-7,.,TGTGCCAGCAGCTTAGTGGGGGGACTAGCGGGAGCGGGTGGCGAGCAGTACTTC,CASSLVGGLAGAGGEQYF